These 5 T cell receptor beta chains were all obtained from the same sample, sequenced in a study of T cells in Graves' hyperthyroidism and ophthalmopathy. Regions amplified from RNA transcripts were the TCR beta CDR3 regions. The TCR CDR3 first-round RT-PCR relied on the HTBI primer set. TCRdb reprocessed the multiplex PCR reads via MiXCR and lists one record per CDR3 protein. The sample includes under 65,000 distinct CDR3 sequences, around 50% of them seen just once. Sequencing was carried out using blood. The receptor source for this set is a woman in her sixties or seventies with Graves' ophthalmopathy.

This chain uses TRBV7-2 with TRBJ2-3; D is perhaps TRBD1 or TRBD2 (6 bases each). This CDR3 has 13 amino acids. Germline CDR1 reads SGHTA; CDR2 reads FQGNSA. The V end lost 0 bases, the J end lost 6 bases, and 7 bases lay between the germline ends. The CDR3 DNA is TGTGCCAGCAGCTTAGCCGGGGGCGATACGCAGTATTTT. Protein product: CASSLAGGDTQYF.

This clonotype is labeled medium-sized. The chain carries TRBV20-1 and TRBJ1-6; D not certain. Trimming shortened V by 0 bases and J by 10 bases, and 19 bases separated the two germline ends. This CDR3 comprises 16 residues. Per the germline V gene, CDR1 is DFQATT and CDR2 is SNEGSKA (reference sequence). CDR3 amino acids: CSARDQGNHVLSPLHF. CDR3 bases: TGCAGTGCTAGAGATCAAGGGAACCACGTTTTGTCACCCCTCCACTTT.

In this sample, this clonotype turned up many times. The chain is built from TRBV20-1 and TRBJ1-6; maybe TRBD1 (6 bases). The V and J ends lost 4 bases and 5 bases respectively, with 21 bases between them. Germline V gene sequence: CDR1 DFQATT, CDR2 SNEGSKA (reference sequence). The CDR3 contains 17 residues. This CDR3 is CSAKSLSGWGHNSPLHF. The CDR3 DNA is TGCAGTGCTAAGTCACTCTCGGGTTGGGGGCATAATTCACCCCTCCACTTT.

CDR3 residues: CASSVGDTQYF. DNA for the CDR3: TGTGCCAGCAGTGTAGGGGATACGCAGTATTTT. This sequence joins TRBV25-1 and TRBJ2-3, with no clear D. The V end was cut by 4 bases, the J end by 6 bases, with 5 bases between. From germline, CDR1 is MGHDK and CDR2 SYGVNS. There are 11 residues in the CDR3. The full variable domain, in which reference TRBV25-1 and TRBJ2-3 provide the parts outside the CDR3, is EADIYQTPRYLVIGTGKKITLECSQTMGHDKMYWYQQDPGMELHLIHYSYGVNSTEKGDLSSESTVSRIRTEHFPLTLESARPSHTSQYLCASSVGDTQYFGPGTRLTVL.

This CDR3 reads CASSVGQGAYNEQFF. Here the CDR3 DNA reads TGTGCCAGCAGTGTGGGACAGGGGGCTTACAATGAGCAGTTCTTC. The chain recombines TRBV6-1 with TRBJ2-1; 12 bases agree with TRBD1. The CDR3 spans 15 residues. The trim removed 4 bases at V and 4 bases at J, leaving 2 bases unmatched. Germline lookup yields CDR1 MNHNS and CDR2 SASEGT.